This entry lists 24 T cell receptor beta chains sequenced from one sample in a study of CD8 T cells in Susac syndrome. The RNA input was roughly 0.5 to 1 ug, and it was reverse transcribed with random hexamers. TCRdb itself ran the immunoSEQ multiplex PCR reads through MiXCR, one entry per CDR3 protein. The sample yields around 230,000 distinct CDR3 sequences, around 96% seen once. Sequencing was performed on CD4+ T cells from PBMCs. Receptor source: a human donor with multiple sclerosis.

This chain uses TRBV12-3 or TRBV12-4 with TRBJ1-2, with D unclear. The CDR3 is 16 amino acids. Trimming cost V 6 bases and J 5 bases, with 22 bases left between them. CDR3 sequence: CASSKSLGGLAYGYTF. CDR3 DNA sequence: TGTGCCAGCAGCAAGTCGTTAGGAGGATTGGCGTATGGCTACACCTTC.

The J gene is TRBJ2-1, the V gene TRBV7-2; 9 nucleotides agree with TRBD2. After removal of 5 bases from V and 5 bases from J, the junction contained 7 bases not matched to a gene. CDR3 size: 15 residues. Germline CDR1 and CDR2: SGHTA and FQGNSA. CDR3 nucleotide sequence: TGTGCCAGCAGCGTGAGACTAGCGGACAACAATGAGCAGTTCTTC. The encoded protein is CASSVRLADNNEQFF.

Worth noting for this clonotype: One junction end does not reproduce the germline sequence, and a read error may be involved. The CDR3 sequence is CARSVVAGITDTQYF. The CDR3 DNA reads TGTGCCCGGAGTGTTGTAGCGGGGATCACAGATACGCAGTATTTT. V usage is TRBV30 and J usage is TRBJ2-3; TRBD2 agrees at 8 bases. Germline V gives CDR1 GTSNPN, CDR2 SVGIG (reference sequence). The CDR3 is made up of 15 amino acids.

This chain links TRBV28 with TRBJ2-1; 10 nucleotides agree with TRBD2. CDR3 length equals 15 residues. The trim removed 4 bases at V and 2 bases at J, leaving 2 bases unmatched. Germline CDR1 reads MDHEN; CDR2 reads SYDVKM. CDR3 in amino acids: CASSSLAGAYNEQFF. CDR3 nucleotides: TGTGCCAGCAGTTCCCTAGCGGGAGCCTACAATGAGCAGTTCTTC.

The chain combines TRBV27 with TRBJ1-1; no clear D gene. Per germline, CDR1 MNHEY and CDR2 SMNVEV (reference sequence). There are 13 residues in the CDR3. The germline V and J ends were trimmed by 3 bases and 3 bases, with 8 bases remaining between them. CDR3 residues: CASSLYGDTEAFF. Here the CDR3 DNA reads TGTGCCAGCAGTTTGTACGGTGACACTGAAGCTTTCTTT.

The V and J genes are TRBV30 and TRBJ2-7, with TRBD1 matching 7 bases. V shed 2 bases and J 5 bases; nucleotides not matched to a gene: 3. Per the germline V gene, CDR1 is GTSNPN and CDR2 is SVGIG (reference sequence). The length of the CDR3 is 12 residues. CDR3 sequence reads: CAWSPGGHEQYF. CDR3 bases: TGTGCCTGGAGTCCAGGGGGTCACGAGCAGTACTTC.

CDR3 region: CASSLFSGRSEQYF. DNA for the CDR3: TGTGCCAGCAGTTTATTTAGCGGGAGGTCTGAGCAGTACTTC. This chain connects TRBV28 to TRBJ2-7; TRBD2 agrees at 10 bases. CDR1 and CDR2 (germline): MDHEN, SYDVKM. CDR3 length: 14 amino acids. V shed 1 base, J shed 7 bases, and the junction held 4 bases outside the gene matches.

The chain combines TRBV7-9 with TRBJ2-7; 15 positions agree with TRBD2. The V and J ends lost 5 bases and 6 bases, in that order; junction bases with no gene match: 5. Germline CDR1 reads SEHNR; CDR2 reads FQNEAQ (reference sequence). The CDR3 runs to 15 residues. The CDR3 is CASSRGLAGGSEQYF. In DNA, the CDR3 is TGTGCCAGCAGCCGCGGACTAGCGGGAGGGTCCGAGCAGTACTTC. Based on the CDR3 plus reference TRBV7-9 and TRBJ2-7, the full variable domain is DTGVSQNPRHKITKRGQNVTFRCDPISEHNRLYWYRQTLGQGPEFLTYFQNEAQLEKSRLLSDRFSAERPKGSFSTLEIQRTEQGDSAMYLCASSRGLAGGSEQYFGPGTRLTVT.

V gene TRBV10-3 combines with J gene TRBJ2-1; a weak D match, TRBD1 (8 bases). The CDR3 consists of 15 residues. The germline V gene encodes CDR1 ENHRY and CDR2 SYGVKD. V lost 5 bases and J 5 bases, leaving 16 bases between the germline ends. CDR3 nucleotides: TGTGCCATCAGTACCGGACAGGGAGGGAACAATGAGCAGTTCTTC. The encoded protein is CAISTGQGGNNEQFF.

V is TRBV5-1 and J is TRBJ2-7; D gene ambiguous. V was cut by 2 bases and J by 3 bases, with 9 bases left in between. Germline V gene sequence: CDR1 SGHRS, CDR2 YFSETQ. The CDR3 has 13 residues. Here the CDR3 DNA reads TGCGCCAGCAGCTTCGCTAGTGGCTACGAGCAGTACTTC. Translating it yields CASSFASGYEQYF.

For the CDR3, the DNA is TGTGCCAGCAGCGCTAGATCCCCGCCAGAGACCCAGTACTTC. Its protein product is CASSARSPPETQYF. This chain links TRBV2 with TRBJ2-5; D is uncertain. The V and J ends lost 6 bases and 4 bases respectively, with 15 bases between them. The CDR3 is made up of 14 amino acids. Germline values: CDR1 SNHLY, CDR2 FYNNEI. The full variable domain, rest sourced from reference TRBV2 and TRBJ2-5, is EPEVTQTPSHQVTQMGQEVILRCVPISNHLYFYWYRQILGQKVEFLVSFYNNEISEKSEIFDDQFSVERPDGSNFTLKIRSTKLEDSAMYFCASSARSPPETQYFGPGTRLLVL.

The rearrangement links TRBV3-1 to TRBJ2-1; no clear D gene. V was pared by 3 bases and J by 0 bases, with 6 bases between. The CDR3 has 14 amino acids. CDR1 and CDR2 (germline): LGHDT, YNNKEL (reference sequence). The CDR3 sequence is CASSHISSYNEQFF. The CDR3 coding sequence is TGTGCCAGCAGCCACATAAGCTCCTACAATGAGCAGTTCTTC.

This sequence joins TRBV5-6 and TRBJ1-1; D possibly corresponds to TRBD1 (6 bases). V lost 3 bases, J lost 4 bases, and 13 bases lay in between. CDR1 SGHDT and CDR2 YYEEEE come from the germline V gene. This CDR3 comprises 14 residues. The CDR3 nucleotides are TGTGCCAGCAGCTATTACAGGGTTGGCACTGAAGCTTTCTTT. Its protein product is CASSYYRVGTEAFF.

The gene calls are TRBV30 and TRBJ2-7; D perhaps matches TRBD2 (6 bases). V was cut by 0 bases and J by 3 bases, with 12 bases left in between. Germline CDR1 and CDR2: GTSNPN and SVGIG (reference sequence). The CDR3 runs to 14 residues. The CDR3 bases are TGTGCCTGGAGTGTACGGAGGAGGGGCTACGAGCAGTACTTC. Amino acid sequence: CAWSVRRRGYEQYF. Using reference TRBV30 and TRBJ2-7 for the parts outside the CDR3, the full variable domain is SQTIHQWPATLVQPVGSPLSLECTVEGTSNPNLYWYRQAAGRGLQLLFYSVGIGQISSEVPQNLSASRPQDRQFILSSKKLLLSDSGFYLCAWSVRRRGYEQYFGPGTRLTVT.

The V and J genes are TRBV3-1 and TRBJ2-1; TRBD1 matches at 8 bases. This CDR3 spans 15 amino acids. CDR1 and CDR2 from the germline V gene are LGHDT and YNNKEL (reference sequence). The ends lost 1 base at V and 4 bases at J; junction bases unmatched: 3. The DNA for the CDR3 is TGTGCCAGCAGCCAAGGACAGGGGACGTACAATGAGCAGTTCTTC. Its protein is CASSQGQGTYNEQFF.

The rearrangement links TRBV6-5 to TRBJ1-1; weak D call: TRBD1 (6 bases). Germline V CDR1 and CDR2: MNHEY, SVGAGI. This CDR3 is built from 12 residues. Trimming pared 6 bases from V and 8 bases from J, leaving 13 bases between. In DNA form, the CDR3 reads TGTGCCAGCAGGGCGAGACAGGCCGAAGCTTTCTTT. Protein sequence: CASRARQAEAFF.

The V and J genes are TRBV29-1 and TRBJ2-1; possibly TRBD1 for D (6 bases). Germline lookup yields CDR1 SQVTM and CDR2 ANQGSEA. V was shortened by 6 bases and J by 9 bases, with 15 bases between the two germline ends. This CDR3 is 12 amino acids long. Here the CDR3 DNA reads TGCAGCGTCAGAACAGGGCCCACTGAGCAGTTCTTC. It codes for CSVRTGPTEQFF.

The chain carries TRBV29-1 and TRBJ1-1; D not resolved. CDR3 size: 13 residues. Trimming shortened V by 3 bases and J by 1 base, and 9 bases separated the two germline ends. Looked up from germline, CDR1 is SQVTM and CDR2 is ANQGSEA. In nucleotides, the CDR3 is TGCAGCGTTGAGGCCAAGAGGAACACTGAAGCTTTCTTT. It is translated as CSVEAKRNTEAFF.

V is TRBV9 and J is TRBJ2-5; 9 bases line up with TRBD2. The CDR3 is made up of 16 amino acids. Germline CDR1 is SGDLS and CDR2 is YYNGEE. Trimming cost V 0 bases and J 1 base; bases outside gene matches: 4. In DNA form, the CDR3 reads TGTGCCAGCAGCGTAGGTCTAGCGGGGCCCCAAGAGACCCAGTACTTC. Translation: CASSVGLAGPQETQYF.

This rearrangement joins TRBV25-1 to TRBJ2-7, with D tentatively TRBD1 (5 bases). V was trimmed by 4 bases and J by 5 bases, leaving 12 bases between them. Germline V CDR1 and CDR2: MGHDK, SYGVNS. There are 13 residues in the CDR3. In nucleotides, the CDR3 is TGTGCCAGCAGTGCAGCAGGGTCCCACGAGCAGTACTTC. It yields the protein CASSAAGSHEQYF.

CDR3: CASGPSAGLGGYTF. CDR3 sequence (DNA): TGTGCCTCCGGCCCCTCCGCGGGGTTGGGGGGCTACACCTTC. V gene TRBV27 combines with J gene TRBJ1-2; D uncertain. The length of the CDR3 is 14 residues. V dropped 11 bases and J dropped 8 bases, with 24 bases sitting between them. Germline V gene sequence: CDR1 MNHEY, CDR2 SMNVEV (reference sequence).

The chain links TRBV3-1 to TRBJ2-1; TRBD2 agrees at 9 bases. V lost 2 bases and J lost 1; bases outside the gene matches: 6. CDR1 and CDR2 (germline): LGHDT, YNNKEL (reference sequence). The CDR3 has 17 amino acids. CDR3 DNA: TGTGCCAGCAGCCAAAGGTCGCGGGGGGGGTCCTACAATGAGCAGTTCTTC. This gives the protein CASSQRSRGGSYNEQFF.

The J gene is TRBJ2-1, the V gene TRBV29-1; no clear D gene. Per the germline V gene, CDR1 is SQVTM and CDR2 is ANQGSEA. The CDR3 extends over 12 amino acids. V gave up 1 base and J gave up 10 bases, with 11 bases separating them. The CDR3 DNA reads TGCAGCGTTGAAGTGTTCAGTCTCGAGCAGTTCTTC. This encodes CSVEVFSLEQFF.

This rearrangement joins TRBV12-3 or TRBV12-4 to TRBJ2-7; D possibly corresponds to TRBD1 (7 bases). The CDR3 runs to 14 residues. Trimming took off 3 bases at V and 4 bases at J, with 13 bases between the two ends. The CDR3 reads CASSFTAGGYEQYF. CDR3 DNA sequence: TGTGCCAGCAGTTTTACCGCAGGGGGGTACGAGCAGTACTTC.